This T cell receptor (beta chain) emerged from a study of CD8 T cells in ankylosing spondylitis. Study-level points and caveats: The study looked at matched synovial fluid samples from ankylosing spondylitis patients. Disease-linked clones were reported to be significantly enriched there. Apparently characteristic of ankylosing spondylitis blood was a TCR beta motif (roughly eight highly homologous variants). Past research had described some motif variants in reactive arthritis synovial fluid and blood. CD8+ cells made up the disease-linked clones, which were relatively rare in peripheral blood.

Construction of TCR beta libraries was performed using quantitative 5'-RACE with molecular barcodes. TCRdb passed the 5' RACE reads through MiXCR, listing each CDR3 protein once. This sample has over 700,000 distinct CDR3 sequences, with around 19% found just once. CDR3 length: 12 residues. The V end lost 5 bases, the J end lost 6 bases, and 6 bases lay between the germline ends. In germline, CDR1 is KGHDR, CDR2 SFDVKD. This clonotype was found many times. Its antigen is as yet unknown. V gene TRBV24-1 combines with J gene TRBJ2-2, with no clear D. Sequencing used blood, either unsorted or a sorted T cell fraction (not recorded which). This sequence originates from a male donor with ankylosing spondylitis. The CDR3 sequence: CATSVGSGELFF. Written as DNA, the CDR3 is TGTGCCACCAGTGTAGGCTCCGGGGAGCTGTTTTTT.